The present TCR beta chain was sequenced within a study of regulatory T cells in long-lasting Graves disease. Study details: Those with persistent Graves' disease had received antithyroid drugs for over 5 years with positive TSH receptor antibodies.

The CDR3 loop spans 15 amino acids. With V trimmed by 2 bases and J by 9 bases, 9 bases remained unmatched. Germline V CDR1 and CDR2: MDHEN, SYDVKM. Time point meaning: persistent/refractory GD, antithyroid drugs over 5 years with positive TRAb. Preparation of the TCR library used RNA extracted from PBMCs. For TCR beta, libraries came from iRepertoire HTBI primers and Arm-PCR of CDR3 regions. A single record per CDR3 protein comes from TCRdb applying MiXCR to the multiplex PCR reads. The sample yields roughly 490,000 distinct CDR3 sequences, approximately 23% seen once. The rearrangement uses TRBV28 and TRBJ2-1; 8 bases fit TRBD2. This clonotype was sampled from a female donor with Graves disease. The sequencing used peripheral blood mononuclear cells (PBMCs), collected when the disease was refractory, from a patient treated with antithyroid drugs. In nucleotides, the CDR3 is TGTGCCAGCAGTTTACACCCCGGTGCGGGGGGTGAGCAGTTCTTC. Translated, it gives CASSLHPGAGGEQFF.